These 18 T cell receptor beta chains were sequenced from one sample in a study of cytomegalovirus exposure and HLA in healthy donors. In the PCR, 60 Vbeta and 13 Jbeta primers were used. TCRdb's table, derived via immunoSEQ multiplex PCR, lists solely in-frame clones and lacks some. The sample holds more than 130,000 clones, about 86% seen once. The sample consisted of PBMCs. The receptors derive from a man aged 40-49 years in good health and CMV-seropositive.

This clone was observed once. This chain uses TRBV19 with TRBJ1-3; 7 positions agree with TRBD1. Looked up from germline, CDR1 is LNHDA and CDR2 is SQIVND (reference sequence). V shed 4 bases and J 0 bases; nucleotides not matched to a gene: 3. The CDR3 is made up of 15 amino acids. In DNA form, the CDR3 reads TGTGCCAGTAGTACGAACAGGGGCTCTGGAAACACCATATATTTT. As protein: CASSTNRGSGNTIYF.

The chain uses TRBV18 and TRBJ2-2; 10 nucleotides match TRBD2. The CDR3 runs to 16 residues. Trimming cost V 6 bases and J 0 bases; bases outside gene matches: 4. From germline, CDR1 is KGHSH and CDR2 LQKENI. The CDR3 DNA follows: TGTGCCAGCTCGCAACTAGCGGGGACGAACACCGGGGAGCTGTTTTTT. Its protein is CASSQLAGTNTGELFF.

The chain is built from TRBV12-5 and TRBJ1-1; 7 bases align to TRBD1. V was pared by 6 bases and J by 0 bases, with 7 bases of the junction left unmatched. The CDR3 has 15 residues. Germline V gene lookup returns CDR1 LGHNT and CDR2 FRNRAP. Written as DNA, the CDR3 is TGTGCTAGTGGCCCAGGGGGGCACTTGAACACTGAAGCTTTCTTT. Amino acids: CASGPGGHLNTEAFF.

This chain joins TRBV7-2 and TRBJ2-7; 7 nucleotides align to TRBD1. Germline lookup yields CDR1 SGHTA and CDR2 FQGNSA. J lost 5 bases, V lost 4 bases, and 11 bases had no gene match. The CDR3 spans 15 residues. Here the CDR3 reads CASSSHRGRFNEQYF. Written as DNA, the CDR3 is TGTGCCAGCAGCTCTCACAGGGGCCGTTTTAACGAGCAGTACTTC. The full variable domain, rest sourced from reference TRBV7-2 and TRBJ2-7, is GAGVSQSPSNKVTEKGKDVELRCDPISGHTALYWYRQSLGQGLEFLIYFQGNSAPDKSGLPSDRFSAERTGGSVSTLTIQRTQQEDSAVYLCASSSHRGRFNEQYFGPGTRLTVT.

The CDR3: CASSYVDQGDGYTF. The CDR3, as DNA: TGTGCCAGCAGTTATGTGGACCAAGGGGATGGCTACACCTTC. V is TRBV6-5 and J is TRBJ1-2; a possible D gene is TRBD1 (5 bases). Trimming left V 3 bases short and J 6 bases short, with 14 bases between. CDR3 length: 14 amino acids. CDR1 is MNHEY and CDR2 is SVGAGI in the germline V gene.

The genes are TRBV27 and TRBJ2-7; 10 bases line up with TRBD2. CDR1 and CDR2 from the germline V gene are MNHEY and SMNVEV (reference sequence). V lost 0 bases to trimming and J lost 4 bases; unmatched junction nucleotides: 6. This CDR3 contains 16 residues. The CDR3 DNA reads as TGTGCCAGCAGTTTATCCCCTAGCGGGAGCGGGTACGAGCAGTACTTC. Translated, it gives CASSLSPSGSGYEQYF.

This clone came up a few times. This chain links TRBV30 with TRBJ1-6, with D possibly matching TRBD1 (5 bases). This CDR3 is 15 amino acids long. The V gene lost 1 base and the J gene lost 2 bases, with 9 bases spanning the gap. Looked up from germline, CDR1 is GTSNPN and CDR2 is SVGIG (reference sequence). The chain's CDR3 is CAWSAGTTYNSPLHF. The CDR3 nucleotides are TGTGCCTGGAGTGCCGGGACTACCTATAATTCACCCCTCCACTTT. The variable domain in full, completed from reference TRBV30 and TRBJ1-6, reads SQTIHQWPATLVQPVGSPLSLECTVEGTSNPNLYWYRQAAGRGLQLLFYSVGIGQISSEVPQNLSASRPQDRQFILSSKKLLLSDSGFYLCAWSAGTTYNSPLHFGNGTRLTVT.

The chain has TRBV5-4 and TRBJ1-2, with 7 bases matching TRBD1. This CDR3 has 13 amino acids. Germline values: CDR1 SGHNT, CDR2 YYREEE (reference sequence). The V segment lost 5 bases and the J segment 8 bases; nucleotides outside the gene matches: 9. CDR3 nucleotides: TGTGCCAGCAGATACGACAGGGATGCAGGCTACACCTTC. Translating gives CASRYDRDAGYTF. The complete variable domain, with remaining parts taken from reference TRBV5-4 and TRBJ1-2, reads ETGVTQSPTHLIKTRGQQVTLRCSSQSGHNTVSWYQQALGQGPQFIFQYYREEENGRGNFPPRFSGLQFPNYSSELNVNALELDDSALYLCASRYDRDAGYTFGSGTRLTVV.

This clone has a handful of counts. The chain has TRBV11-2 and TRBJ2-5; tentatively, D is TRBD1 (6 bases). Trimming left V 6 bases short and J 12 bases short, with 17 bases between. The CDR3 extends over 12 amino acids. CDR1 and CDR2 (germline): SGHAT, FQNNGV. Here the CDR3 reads CASSDQGPSEYF. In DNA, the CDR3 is TGTGCCAGCAGTGACCAGGGGCCCTCGGAGTACTTC.

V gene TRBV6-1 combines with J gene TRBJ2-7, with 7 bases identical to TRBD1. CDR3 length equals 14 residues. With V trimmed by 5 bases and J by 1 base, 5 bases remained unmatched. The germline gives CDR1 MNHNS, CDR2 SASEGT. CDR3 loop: CASSHTGASYEQYF. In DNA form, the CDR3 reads TGTGCCAGCAGTCACACAGGGGCTTCCTACGAGCAGTACTTC.

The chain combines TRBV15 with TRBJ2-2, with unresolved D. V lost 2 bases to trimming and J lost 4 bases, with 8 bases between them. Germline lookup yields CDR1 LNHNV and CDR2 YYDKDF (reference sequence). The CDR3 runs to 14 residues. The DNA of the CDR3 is TGTGCCACCAGCAGAAAACACCCCACCGGGGAGCTGTTTTTT. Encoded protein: CATSRKHPTGELFF. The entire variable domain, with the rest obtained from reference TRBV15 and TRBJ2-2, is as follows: DAMVIQNPRYQVTQFGKPVTLSCSQTLNHNVMYWYQQKSSQAPKLLFHYYDKDFNNEADTPDNFQSRRPNTSFCFLDIRSPGLGDTAMYLCATSRKHPTGELFFGEGSRLTVL.

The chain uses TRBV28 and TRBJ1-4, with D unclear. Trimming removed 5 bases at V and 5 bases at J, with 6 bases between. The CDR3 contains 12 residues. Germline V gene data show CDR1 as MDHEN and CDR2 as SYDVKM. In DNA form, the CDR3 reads TGTGCCAGCAGTAGTAGAAATGAAAAACTGTTTTTT. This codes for CASSSRNEKLFF.

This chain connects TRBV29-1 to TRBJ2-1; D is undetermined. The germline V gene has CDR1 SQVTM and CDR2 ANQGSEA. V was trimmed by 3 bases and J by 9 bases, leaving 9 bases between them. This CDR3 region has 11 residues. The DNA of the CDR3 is TGCAGCGTTGAGCGTGGTCGTGAGCAGTTCTTC. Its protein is CSVERGREQFF.

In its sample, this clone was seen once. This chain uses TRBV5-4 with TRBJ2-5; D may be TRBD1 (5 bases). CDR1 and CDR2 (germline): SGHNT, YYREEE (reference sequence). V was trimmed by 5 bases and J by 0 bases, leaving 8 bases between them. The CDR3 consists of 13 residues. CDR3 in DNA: TGTGCCAGCAGAGGGGCAAACCAAGAGACCCAGTACTTC. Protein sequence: CASRGANQETQYF.

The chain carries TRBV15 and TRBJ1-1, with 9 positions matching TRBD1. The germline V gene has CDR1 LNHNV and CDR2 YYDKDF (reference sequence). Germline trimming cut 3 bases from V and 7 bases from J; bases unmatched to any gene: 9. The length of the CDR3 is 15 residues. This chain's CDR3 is CATSSLGQGSFEAFF. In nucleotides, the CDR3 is TGTGCCACCAGCAGCTTAGGACAGGGGTCATTTGAAGCTTTCTTT.

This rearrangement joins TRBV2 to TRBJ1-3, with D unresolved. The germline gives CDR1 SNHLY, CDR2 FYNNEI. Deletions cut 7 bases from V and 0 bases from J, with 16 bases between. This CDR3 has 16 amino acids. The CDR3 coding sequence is TGTGCCAGCAACCCAGGAAACGGTATCTCTGGAAACACCATATATTTT. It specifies CASNPGNGISGNTIYF. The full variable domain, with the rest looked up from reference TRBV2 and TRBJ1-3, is EPEVTQTPSHQVTQMGQEVILRCVPISNHLYFYWYRQILGQKVEFLVSFYNNEISEKSEIFDDQFSVERPDGSNFTLKIRSTKLEDSAMYFCASNPGNGISGNTIYFGEGSWLTVV.

The DNA for the CDR3 is TGTGCCAGCAGCTTATTACGGTACAATCAGCCCCAGCATTTT. It is translated as CASSLLRYNQPQHF. The chain recombines TRBV7-2 with TRBJ1-5; no definite D call. V lost 2 bases and J 3 bases, leaving 8 bases between the germline ends. Germline V CDR1 and CDR2: SGHTA, FQGNSA. The length of the CDR3 is 14 residues.

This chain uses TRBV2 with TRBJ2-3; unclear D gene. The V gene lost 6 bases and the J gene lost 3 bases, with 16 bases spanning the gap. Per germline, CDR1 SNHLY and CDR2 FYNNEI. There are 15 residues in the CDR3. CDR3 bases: TGTGCCAGCAGGGCGACCAGTGGAGCGACAGATACGCAGTATTTT. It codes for CASRATSGATDTQYF.